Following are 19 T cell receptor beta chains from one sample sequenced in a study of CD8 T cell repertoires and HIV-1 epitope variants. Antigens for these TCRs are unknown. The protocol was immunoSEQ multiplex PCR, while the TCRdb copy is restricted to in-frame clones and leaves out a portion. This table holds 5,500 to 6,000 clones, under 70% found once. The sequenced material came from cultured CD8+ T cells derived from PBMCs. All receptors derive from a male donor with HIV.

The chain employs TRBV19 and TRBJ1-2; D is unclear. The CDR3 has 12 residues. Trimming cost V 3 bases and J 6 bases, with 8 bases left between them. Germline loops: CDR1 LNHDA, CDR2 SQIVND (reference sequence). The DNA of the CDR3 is TGTGCCAGTAGTATCGGTGGGAATGGCTACACCTTC. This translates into CASSIGGNGYTF.

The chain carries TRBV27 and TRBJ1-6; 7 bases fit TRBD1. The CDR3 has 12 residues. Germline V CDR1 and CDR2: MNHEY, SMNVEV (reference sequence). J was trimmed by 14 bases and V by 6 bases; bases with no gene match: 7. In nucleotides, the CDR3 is TGTGCCAGCAGCCGCCAGGGGGTCACCCTCCACTTT. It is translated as CASSRQGVTLHF.

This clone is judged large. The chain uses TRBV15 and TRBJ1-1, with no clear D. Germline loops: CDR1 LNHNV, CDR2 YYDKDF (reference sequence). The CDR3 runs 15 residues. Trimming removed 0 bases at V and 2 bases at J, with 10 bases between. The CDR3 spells CATSRDRAPNTEAFF. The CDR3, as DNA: TGTGCCACCAGCAGAGATAGGGCGCCAAACACTGAAGCTTTCTTT.

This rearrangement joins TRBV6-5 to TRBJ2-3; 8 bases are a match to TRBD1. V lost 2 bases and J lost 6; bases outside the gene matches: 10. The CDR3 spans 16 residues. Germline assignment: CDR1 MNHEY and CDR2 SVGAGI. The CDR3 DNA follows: TGTGCCAGCAGTTACCCCCGGGCAGGGGGCGTGGATACGCAGTATTTT. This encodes CASSYPRAGGVDTQYF.

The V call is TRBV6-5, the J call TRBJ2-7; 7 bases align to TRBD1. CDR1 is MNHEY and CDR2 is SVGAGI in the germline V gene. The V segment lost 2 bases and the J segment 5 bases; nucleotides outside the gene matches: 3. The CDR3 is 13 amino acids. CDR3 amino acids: CASSYQGVNEQYF. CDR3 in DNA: TGTGCCAGCAGTTACCAGGGGGTGAACGAGCAGTACTTC.

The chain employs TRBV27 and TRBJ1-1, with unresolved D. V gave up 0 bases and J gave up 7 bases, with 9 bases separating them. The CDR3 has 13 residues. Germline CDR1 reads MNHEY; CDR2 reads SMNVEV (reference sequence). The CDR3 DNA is TGTGCCAGCAGTTTATCGTCCCGGAATGAAGCTTTCTTT. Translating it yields CASSLSSRNEAFF.

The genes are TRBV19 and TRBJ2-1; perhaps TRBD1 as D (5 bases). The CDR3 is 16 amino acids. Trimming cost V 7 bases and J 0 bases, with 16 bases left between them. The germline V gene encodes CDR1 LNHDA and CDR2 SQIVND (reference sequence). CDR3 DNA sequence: TGTGCCAGTAAAGAGGACATCTCAAGCTCCTACAATGAGCAGTTCTTC. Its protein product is CASKEDISSSYNEQFF. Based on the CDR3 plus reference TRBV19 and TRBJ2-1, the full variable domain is DGGITQSPKYLFRKEGQNVTLSCEQNLNHDAMYWYRQDPGQGLRLIYYSQIVNDFQKGDIAEGYSVSREKKESFPLTVTSAQKNPTAFYLCASKEDISSSYNEQFFGPGTRLTVL.

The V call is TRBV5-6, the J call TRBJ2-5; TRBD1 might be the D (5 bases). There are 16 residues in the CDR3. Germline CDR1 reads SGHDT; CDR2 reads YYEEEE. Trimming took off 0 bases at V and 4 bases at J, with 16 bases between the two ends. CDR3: CASSLEVGLIGETQYF. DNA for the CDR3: TGTGCCAGCAGCTTGGAGGTGGGGCTCATCGGAGAGACCCAGTACTTC.

CDR3 nucleotides: TGTGCCAGCAGCCCCACCGGGGGTGAGCAGTTCTTC. Translation gives CASSPTGGEQFF. The chain uses TRBV7-9 and TRBJ2-1, with D possibly TRBD2 on 6 matching bases. The V gene's germline CDR1 is SEHNR and CDR2 FQNEAQ (reference sequence). V was pared by 5 bases and J by 9 bases, with 11 bases between. CDR3 length: 12 amino acids.

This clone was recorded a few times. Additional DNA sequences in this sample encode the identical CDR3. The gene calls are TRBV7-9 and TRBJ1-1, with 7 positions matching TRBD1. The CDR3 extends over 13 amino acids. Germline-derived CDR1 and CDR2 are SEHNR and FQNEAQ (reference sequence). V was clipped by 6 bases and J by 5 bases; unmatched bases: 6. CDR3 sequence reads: CASSFTGDTEAFF. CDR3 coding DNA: TGTGCCAGCAGTTTTACAGGGGATACTGAAGCTTTCTTT.

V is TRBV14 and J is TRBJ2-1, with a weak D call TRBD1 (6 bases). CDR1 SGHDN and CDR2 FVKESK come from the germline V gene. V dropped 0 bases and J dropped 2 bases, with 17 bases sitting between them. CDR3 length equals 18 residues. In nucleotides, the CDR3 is TGTGCCAGCAGCCAAGATCTCTGGGACAACCCCACCTACAATGAGCAGTTCTTC. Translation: CASSQDLWDNPTYNEQFF.

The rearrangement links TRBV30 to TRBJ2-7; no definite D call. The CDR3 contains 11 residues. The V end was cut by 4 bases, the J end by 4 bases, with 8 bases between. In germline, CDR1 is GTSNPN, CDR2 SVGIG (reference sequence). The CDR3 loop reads CAWTREYEQYF. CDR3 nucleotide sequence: TGTGCCTGGACTAGGGAATACGAGCAGTACTTC.

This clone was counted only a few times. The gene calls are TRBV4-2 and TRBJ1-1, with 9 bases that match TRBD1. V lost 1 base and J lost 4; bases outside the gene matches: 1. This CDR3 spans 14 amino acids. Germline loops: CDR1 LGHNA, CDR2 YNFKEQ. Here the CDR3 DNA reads TGTGCCAGCAGCCAAGGACAGGGGGTCACTGAAGCTTTCTTT. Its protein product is CASSQGQGVTEAFF.

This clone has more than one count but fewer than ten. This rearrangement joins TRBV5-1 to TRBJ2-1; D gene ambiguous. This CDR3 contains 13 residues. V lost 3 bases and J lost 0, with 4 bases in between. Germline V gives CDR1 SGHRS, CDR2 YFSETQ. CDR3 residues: CASSSSSYNEQFF. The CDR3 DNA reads TGCGCCAGCAGCTCCAGCTCCTACAATGAGCAGTTCTTC.

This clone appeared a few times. The CDR3 protein is CASSLASYEQYF. In DNA, the CDR3 is TGTGCCAGCAGCTTGGCCTCCTACGAGCAGTACTTC. This chain links TRBV5-6 with TRBJ2-7; no clear D gene. Germline lookup yields CDR1 SGHDT and CDR2 YYEEEE. CDR3 length equals 12 residues. V was trimmed by 0 bases and J by 0 bases, leaving 1 base between them.

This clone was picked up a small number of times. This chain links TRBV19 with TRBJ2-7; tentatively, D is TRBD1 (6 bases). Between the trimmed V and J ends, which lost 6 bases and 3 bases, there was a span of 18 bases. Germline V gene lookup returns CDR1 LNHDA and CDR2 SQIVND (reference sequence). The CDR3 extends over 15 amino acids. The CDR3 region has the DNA TGTGCCAGTAGCGTGACAGGTCACGGAGGCTACGAGCAGTACTTC. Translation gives CASSVTGHGGYEQYF.

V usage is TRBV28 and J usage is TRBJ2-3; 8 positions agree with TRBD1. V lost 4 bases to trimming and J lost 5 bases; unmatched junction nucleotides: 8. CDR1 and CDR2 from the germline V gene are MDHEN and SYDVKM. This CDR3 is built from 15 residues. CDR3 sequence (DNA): TGTGCCAGCAGTTCCCTGGGACAGGAAGGAGATACGCAGTATTTT. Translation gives CASSSLGQEGDTQYF.

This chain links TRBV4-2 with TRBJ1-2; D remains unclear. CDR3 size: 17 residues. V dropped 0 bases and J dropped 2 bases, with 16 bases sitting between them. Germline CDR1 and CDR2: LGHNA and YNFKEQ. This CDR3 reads CASSQEAGMTPNYGYTF. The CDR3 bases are TGTGCCAGCAGCCAAGAGGCAGGCATGACCCCAAACTATGGCTACACCTTC.

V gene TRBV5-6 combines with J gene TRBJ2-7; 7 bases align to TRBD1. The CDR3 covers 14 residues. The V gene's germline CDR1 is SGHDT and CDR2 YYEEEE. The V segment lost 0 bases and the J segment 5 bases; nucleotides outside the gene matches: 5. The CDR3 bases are TGTGCCAGCAGCTTGGGGGACAGTCCCGACGAGCAGTACTTC. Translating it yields CASSLGDSPDEQYF.